Presented here are 16 T cell receptor beta chains from one specimen sequenced in a study of T cell responses to AZD1222 COVID-19 vaccine. The protocol was immunoSEQ multiplex PCR, while the TCRdb copy is restricted to in-frame clones and leaves out a portion. The sample lists roughly 42,000 clones, 60% to 85% occurring once. The material was peripheral blood, obtained on day 0 of AZD1222 vaccination. The receptors originated from an adult in good health.

The rearrangement joins TRBV6-5 to TRBJ2-1; perhaps D is TRBD1 or TRBD2 (5 bases each). The length of the CDR3 is 14 residues. CDR1 MNHEY and CDR2 SVGAGI come from the germline V gene. V gave up 7 bases and J gave up 5 bases, with 15 bases separating them. The CDR3 nucleotides are TGTGCCAGCATCGGATGGGACGGAAACAATGAGCAGTTCTTC. This codes for CASIGWDGNNEQFF.

The V gene is TRBV5-1, the J gene TRBJ2-5; 9 bases align to TRBD1. J lost 4 bases, V lost 3 bases, and 10 bases had no gene match. Germline V CDR1 and CDR2: SGHRS, YFSETQ. This CDR3 spans 16 amino acids. The CDR3 spells CASSYNPGTGIETQYF. The DNA for the CDR3 is TGCGCCAGCAGCTACAACCCCGGGACAGGGATAGAGACCCAGTACTTC.

As DNA, the CDR3 is TGCGCCAGCAGCTGGGGACTTAACAATGAGCAGTTCTTC. As protein: CASSWGLNNEQFF. The rearrangement joins TRBV5-1 to TRBJ2-1; D might be TRBD2 (6 bases). This CDR3 is built from 13 residues. V lost 3 bases and J lost 5, with 9 bases in between. CDR1 and CDR2 from the germline V gene are SGHRS and YFSETQ.

The chain recombines TRBV5-1 with TRBJ2-5; 8 bases fit TRBD2. The CDR3 sequence is 14 residues long. Germline V gene lookup returns CDR1 SGHRS and CDR2 YFSETQ. V lost 0 bases, J lost 5 bases, and 3 bases stayed unmatched. The CDR3 protein is CASSLVSSGETQYF. CDR3 nucleotides: TGCGCCAGCAGCTTGGTATCTAGCGGGGAGACCCAGTACTTC.

J is TRBJ2-1 and V is TRBV5-1; 10 bases line up with TRBD2. Germline-derived CDR1 and CDR2 are SGHRS and YFSETQ. The junction had 4 bases not matched to a gene; V was cut back by 4 bases and J by 0 bases. CDR3 length equals 16 residues. CDR3 sequence: CASSPLAGSSYNEQFF. For the CDR3, the DNA is TGCGCCAGCAGCCCACTAGCGGGGAGCTCCTACAATGAGCAGTTCTTC. Using reference TRBV5-1 and TRBJ2-1 for the parts outside the CDR3, the full variable domain is KAGVTQTPRYLIKTRGQQVTLSCSPISGHRSVSWYQQTPGQGLQFLFEYFSETQRNKGNFPGRFSGRQFSNSRSEMNVSTLELGDSALYLCASSPLAGSSYNEQFFGPGTRLTVL.

This rearrangement joins TRBV5-4 to TRBJ2-5, with D tentatively TRBD1 (6 bases). The CDR3 runs 13 residues. Trimming pared 7 bases from V and 5 bases from J, leaving 15 bases between. CDR1 and CDR2 from the germline V gene are SGHNT and YYREEE (reference sequence). DNA of the CDR3: TGTGCCAGCGGAAACAGGGTGGAGGAGACCCAGTACTTC. It codes for CASGNRVEETQYF.

The J gene is TRBJ1-5, the V gene TRBV7-2; no definite D call. Trimming shortened V by 5 bases and J by 5 bases, and 16 bases separated the two germline ends. Germline CDR1 SGHTA, CDR2 FQGNSA. This CDR3 comprises 15 residues. In nucleotides, the CDR3 is TGTGCCAGCAGCCCCACCGCACAGTCGTATCAGCCCCAGCATTTT. This sequence encodes CASSPTAQSYQPQHF.

CDR3: CASSAGTGLPGANVLTF. In nucleotides, the CDR3 is TGTGCCAGCAGCGCCGGGACAGGGCTCCCTGGGGCCAACGTCCTGACTTTC. This rearrangement joins TRBV7-9 to TRBJ2-6; 9 bases map to TRBD1. The V gene end was trimmed by 5 bases and the J gene end by 2 bases; junction bases not matched to a gene: 7. The CDR3 is made up of 17 amino acids. Germline-derived CDR1 and CDR2 are SEHNR and FQNEAQ (reference sequence). The full variable domain, its missing parts supplied by reference TRBV7-9 and TRBJ2-6, is DTGVSQNPRHKITKRGQNVTFRCDPISEHNRLYWYRQTLGQGPEFLTYFQNEAQLEKSRLLSDRFSAERPKGSFSTLEIQRTEQGDSAMYLCASSAGTGLPGANVLTFGAGSRLTVL.

The rearrangement joins TRBV3-1 (or the pseudogene TRBV3-2) to TRBJ2-7; no firm D call. The ends were cut back, 0 bases at V and 6 bases at J, with 9 bases in the middle. The CDR3 length is 13 residues. CDR1 LGHDT and CDR2 YNNKEL come from the germline V gene (reference sequence). The CDR3 DNA sequence: TGTGCCAGCAGCCAAGATAAGAGATCCGAGCAGTACTTC. Translating gives CASSQDKRSEQYF.

The J gene is TRBJ1-1, the V gene TRBV5-5, with no clear D. Trimming took off 1 base at V and 0 bases at J, with 19 bases between the two ends. The germline CDR1 and CDR2 sequences are SGHKS and YYEKEE (reference sequence). This CDR3 has 18 residues. The CDR3 region has the DNA TGTGCCAGCAGCTTGAGGGCAGCGTCAATCTCCCTGAACACTGAAGCTTTCTTT. Translated, it gives CASSLRAASISLNTEAFF.

The gene calls are TRBV9 and TRBJ2-2, with 9 bases matching TRBD2. Looked up from germline, CDR1 is SGDLS and CDR2 is YYNGEE. Trimming cost V 6 bases and J 5 bases; bases outside gene matches: 14. The CDR3 runs 17 residues. The CDR3 here is CASTRLGGGAVTGELFF. The CDR3 DNA sequence: TGTGCCAGCACCCGGTTAGGCGGGGGGGCCGTGACCGGGGAGCTGTTTTTT.

The V and J genes are TRBV27 and TRBJ1-5; TRBD1 might be the D (5 bases). In germline, CDR1 is MNHEY, CDR2 SMNVEV (reference sequence). CDR3 length: 15 residues. V lost 7 bases and J lost 0, with 13 bases in between. The CDR3 bases are TGTGCCAGCACTGGGGCGCCTTTTAGCAATCAGCCCCAGCATTTT. This translates into CASTGAPFSNQPQHF.

The chain is built from TRBV20-1 and TRBJ2-5, with no clear D. Trimming took off 4 bases at V and 4 bases at J, with 4 bases between the two ends. This CDR3 has 10 residues. Germline CDR1 is DFQATT and CDR2 is SNEGSKA (reference sequence). CDR3: CSAKRETQYF. DNA of the CDR3: TGCAGTGCTAAGCGAGAGACCCAGTACTTC.

The rearrangement uses TRBV28 and TRBJ1-5; 7 nucleotides align to TRBD1. Unmatched junction bases numbered 10, after V lost 4 bases and J lost 4 bases. Germline V gives CDR1 MDHEN, CDR2 SYDVKM. The CDR3 is made up of 16 amino acids. CDR3 residues: CASSSVTAGGNQPQHF. CDR3 bases: TGTGCCAGCAGTTCAGTGACGGCAGGGGGAAATCAGCCCCAGCATTTT.

The chain combines TRBV25-1 with TRBJ2-5, with D perhaps matching TRBD1 (5 bases). V was pared by 0 bases and J by 1 base, with 9 bases between. The CDR3 has 15 residues. The germline gives CDR1 MGHDK, CDR2 SYGVNS. CDR3 in amino acids: CASSEYRGVQETQYF. In DNA, the CDR3 is TGTGCCAGCAGTGAATATAGGGGTGTCCAAGAGACCCAGTACTTC. Based on the CDR3 plus reference TRBV25-1 and TRBJ2-5, the full variable domain is EADIYQTPRYLVIGTGKKITLECSQTMGHDKMYWYQQDPGMELHLIHYSYGVNSTEKGDLSSESTVSRIRTEHFPLTLESARPSHTSQYLCASSEYRGVQETQYFGPGTRLLVL.

The chain recombines TRBV6-2 or TRBV6-3 with TRBJ1-2; D is unclear. V lost 5 bases to trimming and J lost 4 bases, with 17 bases between them. The CDR3 runs to 15 residues. CDR1 and CDR2 (germline): MNHEY, SVGEGT. The CDR3 loop is CASSPSDSLVYGYTF. CDR3 DNA: TGTGCCAGCAGTCCCAGTGACTCCCTAGTCTATGGCTACACCTTC.